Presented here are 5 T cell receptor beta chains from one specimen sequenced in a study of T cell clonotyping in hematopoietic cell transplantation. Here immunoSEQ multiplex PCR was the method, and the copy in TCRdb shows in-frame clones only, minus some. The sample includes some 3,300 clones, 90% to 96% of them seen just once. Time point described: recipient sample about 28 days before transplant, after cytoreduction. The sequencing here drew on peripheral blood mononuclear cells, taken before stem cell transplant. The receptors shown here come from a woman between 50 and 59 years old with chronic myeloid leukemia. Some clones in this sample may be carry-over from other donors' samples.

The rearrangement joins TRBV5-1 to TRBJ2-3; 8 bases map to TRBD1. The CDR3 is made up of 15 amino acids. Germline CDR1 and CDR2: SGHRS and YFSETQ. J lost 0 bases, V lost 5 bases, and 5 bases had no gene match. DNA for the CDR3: TGCGCCAGCAGGCAACAGGGGGAGAGCACAGATACGCAGTATTTT. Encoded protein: CASRQQGESTDTQYF.

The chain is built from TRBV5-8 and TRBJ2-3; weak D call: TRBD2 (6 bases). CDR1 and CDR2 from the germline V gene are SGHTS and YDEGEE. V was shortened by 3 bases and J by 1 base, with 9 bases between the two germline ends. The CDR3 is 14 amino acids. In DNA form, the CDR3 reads TGTGCCAGCAGCTCGGGGGTTCGCACAGATACGCAGTATTTT. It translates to CASSSGVRTDTQYF.

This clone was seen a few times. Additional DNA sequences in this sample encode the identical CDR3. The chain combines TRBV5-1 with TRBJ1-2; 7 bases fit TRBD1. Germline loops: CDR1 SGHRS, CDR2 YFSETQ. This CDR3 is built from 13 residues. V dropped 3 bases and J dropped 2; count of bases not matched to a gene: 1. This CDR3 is CASSSTGNYGYTF. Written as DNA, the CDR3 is TGCGCCAGCAGCTCGACAGGGAACTATGGCTACACCTTC.

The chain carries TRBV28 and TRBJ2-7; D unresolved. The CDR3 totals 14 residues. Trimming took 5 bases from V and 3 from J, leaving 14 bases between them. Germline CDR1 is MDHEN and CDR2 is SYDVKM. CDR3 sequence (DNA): TGTGCCAGCAGTCGAATGCGGATCTTCTACGAGCAGTACTTC. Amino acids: CASSRMRIFYEQYF.

The CDR3 loop reads CASSVEPRDNEQFF. The CDR3 DNA reads TGTGCCAGCAGCGTAGAGCCACGGGACAATGAGCAGTTCTTC. The V call is TRBV9, the J call TRBJ2-1; no clear D. The V gene's germline CDR1 is SGDLS and CDR2 YYNGEE. V lost 0 bases, J lost 5 bases, and 9 bases lay in between. This CDR3 contains 14 residues. Combining the CDR3 with reference TRBV9 and TRBJ2-1 gives the whole variable domain DSGVTQTPKHLITATGQRVTLRCSPRSGDLSVYWYQQSLDQGLQFLIQYYNGEERAKGNILERFSAQQFPDLHSELNLSSLELGDSALYFCASSVEPRDNEQFFGPGTRLTVL.